The 24 T cell receptor beta chains listed next were all sequenced from one sample in a study of cytomegalovirus exposure and HLA in healthy donors. Vbeta (60) and Jbeta (13) primers were used in the PCR. Assay: immunoSEQ multiplex PCR; the TCRdb copy retains only in-frame clones and omits some. This table holds approximately 92,000 clones, over 70% found once. Sequencing used PBMCs. The receptor source for this set is a girl under 10 years old in good health and CMV-seropositive.

The count of this clone is one. This chain connects TRBV5-1 to TRBJ2-7; TRBD1 matches 9 bases. V lost 5 bases to trimming and J lost 0 bases; unmatched junction nucleotides: 6. The CDR3 consists of 15 residues. Germline V gives CDR1 SGHRS, CDR2 YFSETQ. The CDR3 here is CASSHGQGNSYEQYF. CDR3 in DNA: TGCGCCAGCAGTCATGGACAGGGGAACTCCTACGAGCAGTACTTC.

This clone came up a few times. The chain combines TRBV5-1 with TRBJ2-3, with TRBD1 as a possible D gene (5 bases). V was shortened by 2 bases and J by 1 base, with 5 bases between the two germline ends. The CDR3 is 13 amino acids. CDR1 and CDR2 from the germline V gene are SGHRS and YFSETQ. The CDR3 DNA follows: TGCGCCAGCAGCTTAGGGGGCACAGATACGCAGTATTTT. Protein sequence: CASSLGGTDTQYF.

The rearrangement links TRBV6-1 to TRBJ2-7; 7 nucleotides agree with TRBD2. The CDR3 runs to 13 residues. Germline V gene sequence: CDR1 MNHNS, CDR2 SASEGT. Trimming took 8 bases from V and 2 from J; bases not matched to a gene: 6. CDR3 in amino acids: CASSSGNTYEQYF. The CDR3 bases are TGTGCCAGCTCTAGCGGAAATACCTACGAGCAGTACTTC.

CDR3 residues: CASRNMPGLADDTQYF. Written as DNA, the CDR3 is TGTGCCAGCAGGAACATGCCGGGACTAGCGGACGATACGCAGTATTTT. This chain connects TRBV7-9 to TRBJ2-3; TRBD2 matches 11 bases. The CDR3 is made up of 16 amino acids. Trimming took 6 bases from V and 6 from J; bases not matched to a gene: 11. Germline assignment: CDR1 SEHNR and CDR2 FQNEAQ (reference sequence).

Only a few counts were recorded for this clone. The chain uses TRBV6-1 and TRBJ1-1; tentative D call: TRBD1 (6 bases). Between the trimmed V and J ends, which lost 11 bases and 6 bases, there was a span of 19 bases. The CDR3 has 13 amino acids. Germline V gene data show CDR1 as MNHNS and CDR2 as SASEGT. Here the CDR3 reads CAGLGGGIAEAFF. Written as DNA, the CDR3 is TGTGCCGGCCTTGGGGGGGGCATCGCTGAAGCTTTCTTT.

This CDR3 reads CASSLKYGSLDYGYTF. CDR3 nucleotides: TGTGCCAGCAGTCTTAAGTATGGGTCCCTAGACTATGGCTACACCTTC. The chain joins TRBV27 to TRBJ1-2; D unresolved. Germline V CDR1 and CDR2: MNHEY, SMNVEV (reference sequence). Trimming shortened V by 5 bases and J by 3 bases, and 19 bases separated the two germline ends. This CDR3 region has 16 residues.

The J gene is TRBJ1-5, the V gene TRBV25-1; tentatively, D is TRBD1 (6 bases). The CDR3 contains 13 residues. V lost 4 bases, J lost 4 bases, and 8 bases lay in between. Germline V gives CDR1 MGHDK, CDR2 SYGVNS. CDR3 amino acids: CASSVTGNQPQHF. In DNA form, the CDR3 reads TGTGCCAGCAGTGTTACAGGGAATCAGCCCCAGCATTTT.

The gene calls are TRBV11-2 and TRBJ1-1; no clear D gene. The V and J ends lost 0 bases and 5 bases respectively, with 10 bases between them. There are 14 residues in the CDR3. CDR1 is SGHAT, CDR2 FQNNGV, per germline. Here the CDR3 reads CASSLDRTGTEAFF. In DNA form, the CDR3 reads TGTGCCAGCAGCTTAGATCGAACGGGGACTGAAGCTTTCTTT.

This clone has only a few counts. The V gene is TRBV18, the J gene TRBJ2-2; a possible D gene is TRBD1 (6 bases). This CDR3 spans 15 amino acids. CDR1 and CDR2 (germline): KGHSH, LQKENI. The V end lost 4 bases, the J end lost 4 bases, and 13 bases lay between the germline ends. In DNA form, the CDR3 reads TGTGCCAGCTCACTCTTCGGACAGCCCACCGGGGAGCTGTTTTTT. Encoded protein: CASSLFGQPTGELFF.

The chain uses TRBV10-3 and TRBJ2-1; 12 bases align to TRBD2. Germline V gene sequence: CDR1 ENHRY, CDR2 SYGVKD. This CDR3 is built from 15 residues. Germline trimming cut 6 bases from V and 3 bases from J; bases unmatched to any gene: 3. The CDR3: CAISWTSGDYNEQFF. The CDR3 bases are TGTGCCATCAGCTGGACTAGCGGGGACTACAATGAGCAGTTCTTC.

This chain joins TRBV9 and TRBJ1-1; 8 bases are shared with TRBD1. This CDR3 has 16 residues. Losses at the gene ends were 1 base for V and 4 bases for J; bases not matched to a gene: 9. Germline-derived CDR1 and CDR2 are SGDLS and YYNGEE. The DNA for the CDR3 is TGTGCCAGCAGCGTACTTCAGGGGGCTTACGCCACTGAAGCTTTCTTT. Translation gives CASSVLQGAYATEAFF.

V is TRBV2 and J is TRBJ2-2; 8 bases map to TRBD2. The CDR3 runs to 20 residues. Germline V gives CDR1 SNHLY, CDR2 FYNNEI. The V gene end was trimmed by 1 base and the J gene end by 4 bases; junction bases not matched to a gene: 17. CDR3 nucleotides: TGTGCCAGCAGTGAAGAGGGGTTAGCGGGACGGGACGGGGGCACCGGGGAGCTGTTTTTT. Its protein product is CASSEEGLAGRDGGTGELFF.

The chain joins TRBV7-9 to TRBJ1-1; 8 bases are shared with TRBD1. Germline V gene data show CDR1 as SEHNR and CDR2 as FQNEAQ (reference sequence). V shed 6 bases and J 4 bases; nucleotides not matched to a gene: 16. The CDR3 length is 17 residues. The CDR3, as DNA: TGTGCCAGCAGGTACGAATTGCGGACAGGGAATCCCACTGAAGCTTTCTTT. This codes for CASRYELRTGNPTEAFF.

The chain has TRBV27 and TRBJ1-5; D is perhaps TRBD1 (5 bases). Trimming cost V 3 bases and J 2 bases, with 11 bases left between them. Germline V gene lookup returns CDR1 MNHEY and CDR2 SMNVEV (reference sequence). The CDR3 has 15 residues. The DNA of the CDR3 is TGTGCCAGCAGTTTGGGGGGGGTTGGCAATCAGCCCCAGCATTTT. Protein: CASSLGGVGNQPQHF.

The chain has TRBV5-1 and TRBJ2-2; TRBD1 is a possible D gene (6 bases). The V and J ends lost 3 bases and 8 bases respectively, with 11 bases between them. The CDR3 sequence is 13 residues long. Germline lookup yields CDR1 SGHRS and CDR2 YFSETQ. The CDR3: CASSWTDQGELFF. DNA of the CDR3: TGCGCCAGCAGCTGGACAGACCAAGGGGAGCTGTTTTTT.

The chain has TRBV15 and TRBJ2-3; possible D gene TRBD1, 5 bases. V shed 3 bases and J shed 4 bases, with 11 bases lying between them. Germline V lookup: CDR1 LNHNV, CDR2 YYDKDF (reference sequence). CDR3 size: 14 residues. The CDR3 DNA reads as TGTGCCACCAGCAGGCCCCGACAGTCAGATACGCAGTATTTT. Translated, it gives CATSRPRQSDTQYF.

The CDR3 DNA follows: TGTGCCAGCAGCTTAGCGGGACTAAGCTCCTACGAGCAGTACTTC. Its protein product is CASSLAGLSSYEQYF. V is TRBV7-2 and J is TRBJ2-7, with 7 positions matching TRBD2. Germline V gene data show CDR1 as SGHTA and CDR2 as FQGNSA. Trimming took 0 bases from V and 0 from J; bases not matched to a gene: 2. The CDR3 has 15 amino acids.

This clone has a single count. The genes are TRBV7-8 and TRBJ2-3; D gene unclear. The CDR3 has 13 amino acids. Germline assignment: CDR1 SGHVS and CDR2 FQNEAQ. Trimming removed 1 base from V and 2 bases from J, with 4 bases in between. CDR3 in amino acids: CASSLDLTDTQYF. As DNA, the CDR3 is TGTGCCAGCAGCTTAGATCTCACAGATACGCAGTATTTT. The whole variable domain, remainder taken from reference TRBV7-8 and TRBJ2-3, is GAGVSQSPRYKVAKRGQDVALRCDPISGHVSLFWYQQALGQGPEFLTYFQNEAQLDKSGLPSDRFFAERPEGSVSTLKIQRTQQEDSAVYLCASSLDLTDTQYFGPGTRLTVL.

The chain is built from TRBV28 and TRBJ1-5; no definite D call. This CDR3 spans 13 amino acids. Trimming left V 3 bases short and J 6 bases short, with 9 bases between. Germline assignment: CDR1 MDHEN and CDR2 SYDVKM. This CDR3 reads CASSFQYSQPQHF. The CDR3 DNA follows: TGTGCCAGCAGTTTTCAGTATTCTCAGCCCCAGCATTTT.

This clone came up once. The chain has TRBV10-3 and TRBJ2-1; 8 nucleotides agree with TRBD2. Trimming cost V 2 bases and J 0 bases; bases outside gene matches: 0. The CDR3 length is 15 residues. Looked up from germline, CDR1 is ENHRY and CDR2 is SYGVKD. The chain's CDR3 is CAISETSGSYNEQFF. The CDR3 nucleotides read TGTGCCATCAGTGAGACTAGCGGCTCCTACAATGAGCAGTTCTTC.

This sequence joins TRBV30 and TRBJ2-5, with D perhaps TRBD2 (5 bases). The CDR3 extends over 12 amino acids. Germline CDR1 reads GTSNPN; CDR2 reads SVGIG (reference sequence). Trimming took 5 bases from V and 4 from J, leaving 11 bases between them. The CDR3 protein is CAWEGQGETQYF. The CDR3 bases are TGTGCCTGGGAGGGTCAAGGAGAGACCCAGTACTTC.

This sequence joins TRBV6-5 and TRBJ2-3; D may be TRBD2 (6 bases). Per germline, CDR1 MNHEY and CDR2 SVGAGI. Trimming pared 4 bases from V and 7 bases from J, leaving 18 bases between. The CDR3 totals 15 residues. CDR3 amino acids: CASSFLASLTNTQYF. The DNA of the CDR3 is TGTGCCAGCAGTTTCCTAGCGAGTTTGACGAATACGCAGTATTTT.

The CDR3 loop is CASSPGMWDNEQFF. The CDR3 nucleotides read TGTGCCAGCAGTCCGGGGATGTGGGACAATGAGCAGTTCTTC. The rearrangement joins TRBV28 to TRBJ2-1, with a tentative D call TRBD2 (5 bases). The CDR3 is made up of 14 amino acids. V gave up 5 bases and J gave up 5 bases, with 13 bases separating them. Germline CDR1 reads MDHEN; CDR2 reads SYDVKM.

The chain couples TRBV19 to TRBJ1-5; tentatively, D is TRBD1 (6 bases). Germline V lookup: CDR1 LNHDA, CDR2 SQIVND (reference sequence). CDR3 length equals 15 residues. The germline V and J ends were trimmed by 5 bases and 1 base, with 12 bases remaining between them. CDR3 sequence: CASSYRVASNQPQHF. The CDR3 nucleotides are TGTGCCAGTAGTTACAGGGTAGCAAGCAATCAGCCCCAGCATTTT. The whole variable domain, filled in from reference TRBV19 and TRBJ1-5, reads DGGITQSPKYLFRKEGQNVTLSCEQNLNHDAMYWYRQDPGQGLRLIYYSQIVNDFQKGDIAEGYSVSREKKESFPLTVTSAQKNPTAFYLCASSYRVASNQPQHFGDGTRLSIL.